One and the same sample provided the 24 T cell receptor beta chains below, sequenced in a study of blood T cell repertoires in COVID-19. Using immunoSEQ multiplex PCR, the repertoire was profiled, and TCRdb retains in-frame clones only, with some absent. This sample has 150,000 to 200,000 clones; approximately 80% occur once, and the top ten carry 14%. The specimen sequenced was peripheral blood. These receptors were collected from a woman aged 65 to 85 with COVID-19, enrolled during active disease.

V gene TRBV5-8 combines with J gene TRBJ1-5, with D possibly TRBD1 on 6 matching bases. CDR1 is SGHTS, CDR2 YDEGEE, per germline. The V end lost 1 base, the J end lost 4 bases, and 9 bases lay between the germline ends. The CDR3 covers 14 residues. The chain's CDR3 is CASSLLGANQPQHF. The DNA for the CDR3 is TGTGCCAGCAGCTTGTTGGGGGCAAATCAGCCCCAGCATTTT.

The chain has TRBV10-3 and TRBJ1-2; TRBD1 matches 7 bases. CDR1 is ENHRY and CDR2 is SYGVKD in the germline V gene. The CDR3 covers 13 residues. The J segment lost 6 bases and the V segment lost 10 bases, leaving 11 bases of the junction unmatched. Here the CDR3 DNA reads TGTGCCACTGGAGAAAGGGGGCAAGATGGCTACACCTTC. The encoded protein is CATGERGQDGYTF.

V and J are TRBV5-5 and TRBJ1-5, with unresolved D. The CDR3 runs 15 residues. Germline V lookup: CDR1 SGHKS, CDR2 YYEKEE (reference sequence). The V end lost 0 bases, the J end lost 7 bases, and 14 bases lay between the germline ends. The CDR3 coding sequence is TGTGCCAGCAGCTTGGGCGCTTGGGCAGGACAGCCCCAGCATTTT. Its translation is CASSLGAWAGQPQHF.

This chain uses TRBV28 with TRBJ1-1; no reliable D call. The CDR3 totals 12 residues. Germline loops: CDR1 MDHEN, CDR2 SYDVKM. Deletions cut 3 bases from V and 11 bases from J, with 13 bases between. CDR3 residues: CASSLARTAAFF. Written as DNA, the CDR3 is TGTGCCAGCAGTTTGGCCAGGACTGCTGCTTTCTTT.

The chain has TRBV6-5 and TRBJ1-4; a possible D gene is TRBD1 (6 bases). CDR1 and CDR2 from the germline V gene are MNHEY and SVGAGI. V gave up 6 bases and J gave up 4 bases, with 15 bases separating them. This CDR3 is built from 15 residues. The CDR3 DNA reads as TGTGCCAGCAGGACCTTGGACAGCTATAATGAAAAACTGTTTTTT. This encodes CASRTLDSYNEKLFF.

V is TRBV14 and J is TRBJ2-7, with 9 bases identical to TRBD1. Germline values: CDR1 SGHDN, CDR2 FVKESK. CDR3 length: 16 residues. V lost 0 bases to trimming and J lost 1 base; unmatched junction nucleotides: 4. The CDR3 region is CASSQELGTGSYEQYF. In DNA form, the CDR3 reads TGTGCCAGCAGCCAAGAACTTGGGACAGGGTCCTACGAGCAGTACTTC.

The chain carries TRBV2 and TRBJ1-5; unclear D gene. The CDR3 runs 13 residues. V lost 6 bases to trimming and J lost 4 bases, with 10 bases between them. Germline CDR1 reads SNHLY; CDR2 reads FYNNEI. The CDR3 sequence is CASRVLTNQPQHF. The DNA of the CDR3 is TGTGCCAGCAGGGTTCTAACTAATCAGCCCCAGCATTTT.

A single count supports this clone. The chain joins TRBV7-9 to TRBJ1-2, with TRBD1 matching over 10 bases. Germline V gives CDR1 SEHNR, CDR2 FQNEAQ (reference sequence). Losses at the gene ends were 5 bases for V and 4 bases for J; bases not matched to a gene: 10. There are 16 residues in the CDR3. CDR3 in DNA: TGTGCCAGCAGCCCACTCCCCTGGGACAGGGGCTATGGCTACACCTTC. This sequence encodes CASSPLPWDRGYGYTF.

The V gene is TRBV18, the J gene TRBJ2-7; D is undetermined. Germline V gene sequence: CDR1 KGHSH, CDR2 LQKENI. The CDR3 runs 14 residues. Trimming took off 3 bases at V and 4 bases at J, with 13 bases between the two ends. In nucleotides, the CDR3 is TGTGCCAGCTCACCCCAGAAGACACCATACGAGCAGTACGTC. Protein sequence: CASSPQKTPYEQYV.

The gene calls are TRBV7-8 and TRBJ1-6; D call uncertain. V was clipped by 10 bases and J by 6 bases, with 13 bases between them. The CDR3 totals 13 residues. Germline CDR1 is SGHVS and CDR2 is FQNEAQ. The CDR3 protein is CATGLGLNSPLHF. In DNA, the CDR3 is TGTGCCACCGGGTTAGGCCTTAATTCACCCCTCCACTTT.

The chain recombines TRBV7-2 with TRBJ2-7; 11 bases match TRBD1. The CDR3 length is 13 residues. Trimming removed 5 bases from V and 4 bases from J; junction bases left unmatched: 1. The V gene's germline CDR1 is SGHTA and CDR2 FQGNSA. The CDR3 protein is CASSRDRGYEQYF. CDR3 coding DNA: TGTGCCAGCAGCCGGGACAGGGGGTACGAGCAGTACTTC.

The V call is TRBV18, the J call TRBJ2-7; the match to TRBD1 covers 9 bases. CDR3 size: 14 residues. Germline CDR1 reads KGHSH; CDR2 reads LQKENI. V trimming: 2 bases; J trimming: 3 bases; junction bases outside the gene matches: 2. This chain's CDR3 is CASSPSTGGYEQYF. The CDR3 DNA sequence: TGTGCCAGCTCACCATCGACAGGGGGCTACGAGCAGTACTTC. The whole variable domain, remainder taken from reference TRBV18 and TRBJ2-7, is NAGVMQNPRHLVRRRGQEARLRCSPMKGHSHVYWYRQLPEEGLKFMVYLQKENIIDESGMPKERFSAEFPKEGPSILRIQQVVRGDSAAYFCASSPSTGGYEQYFGPGTRLTVT.

The chain uses TRBV5-1 and TRBJ1-1, with TRBD1 as a possible D gene (6 bases). The germline V and J ends were trimmed by 4 bases and 1 base, with 14 bases remaining between them. CDR1 is SGHRS and CDR2 is YFSETQ in the germline V gene. There are 15 residues in the CDR3. The CDR3 bases are TGCGCCAGCAGCCCTCGGTCAGGGGCGAACACTGAAGCTTTCTTT. Amino acids: CASSPRSGANTEAFF.

CDR3 nucleotide sequence: TGTGCCAGCAGCATAGCGGGAACTAGCACAGATACGCAGTATTTT. Protein: CASSIAGTSTDTQYF. The chain is built from TRBV28 and TRBJ2-3; 8 positions match TRBD2. CDR1 MDHEN and CDR2 SYDVKM come from the germline V gene. The CDR3 is 15 amino acids. V was pared by 6 bases and J by 0 bases, with 5 bases of the junction left unmatched.

CDR3 sequence: CSAGTQGTEQFF. As DNA, the CDR3 is TGCAGCGCCGGGACCCAGGGGACTGAGCAGTTCTTC. V and J are TRBV29-1 and TRBJ2-1; TRBD1 is a possible D gene (6 bases). V was trimmed by 7 bases and J by 9 bases, leaving 16 bases between them. This CDR3 contains 12 residues. Germline loops: CDR1 SQVTM, CDR2 ANQGSEA.

This chain uses TRBV28 with TRBJ1-2; 9 positions agree with TRBD1. The CDR3 spans 12 residues. Germline CDR1 reads MDHEN; CDR2 reads SYDVKM. Trimming at V came to 6 bases and at J to 8 bases, leaving 4 bases not matched to a gene. The CDR3 sequence is CASRDRGRGYTF. The CDR3 region has the DNA TGTGCCAGCAGGGACAGGGGCCGAGGCTACACCTTC.

The chain couples TRBV2 to TRBJ2-3; a possible D gene is TRBD2 (6 bases). V was trimmed by 5 bases and J by 2 bases, leaving 14 bases between them. Germline V gene sequence: CDR1 SNHLY, CDR2 FYNNEI. The CDR3 has 15 amino acids. The CDR3 coding sequence is TGTGCCAGCAGTACCCTCGGCGGGAACACAGATACGCAGTATTTT. Its protein product is CASSTLGGNTDTQYF.

V is TRBV3-1 (or the pseudogene TRBV3-2) and J is TRBJ1-3; D is unresolved. Per the germline V gene, CDR1 is LGHDT and CDR2 is YNNKEL (reference sequence). The V gene lost 5 bases and the J gene lost 0 bases, with 11 bases spanning the gap. This CDR3 has 15 amino acids. CDR3 sequence reads: CASSKEGSSGNTIYF. CDR3 DNA sequence: TGTGCCAGCAGCAAGGAGGGTAGCTCTGGAAACACCATATATTTT.

The chain recombines TRBV6-5 with TRBJ2-7, with a tentative D call TRBD1 (6 bases). The CDR3 runs to 14 residues. The germline V and J ends were trimmed by 4 bases and 5 bases, with 15 bases remaining between them. Germline-derived CDR1 and CDR2 are MNHEY and SVGAGI. CDR3 coding DNA: TGTGCCAGCAGTTCACCGGGACATCTCCACGAGCAGTACTTC. As protein: CASSSPGHLHEQYF.

The chain employs TRBV5-8 and TRBJ2-4; 9 nucleotides match TRBD2. There are 13 residues in the CDR3. V lost 4 bases to trimming and J lost 4 bases; unmatched junction nucleotides: 0. CDR1 is SGHTS and CDR2 is YDEGEE in the germline V gene. CDR3 sequence (DNA): TGTGCCAGCAGCGCGGGGGGGAAAAACATTCAGTACTTC. It codes for CASSAGGKNIQYF.

The V call is TRBV30, the J call TRBJ1-3; 10 bases fit TRBD1. V trimming: 6 bases; J trimming: 2 bases; junction bases outside the gene matches: 13. CDR1 and CDR2 (germline): GTSNPN, SVGIG (reference sequence). The CDR3 length is 17 residues. CDR3 DNA: TGTGCCTGCAGGGGACAGGGGAGTCCCTTTGCTGGAAACACCATATATTTT. Translation gives CACRGQGSPFAGNTIYF.

The V gene is TRBV5-1, the J gene TRBJ1-5; possibly TRBD1 for D (6 bases). Looked up from germline, CDR1 is SGHRS and CDR2 is YFSETQ. The CDR3 is 16 residues long. V was trimmed by 1 base and J by 1 base, leaving 12 bases between them. CDR3 residues: CASSLKSRGSNQPQHF. CDR3 nucleotides: TGCGCCAGCAGCTTGAAGTCTAGGGGGAGCAATCAGCCCCAGCATTTT.

The chain is built from TRBV7-2 and TRBJ1-1; tentative D call: TRBD1 (5 bases). CDR1 is SGHTA and CDR2 is FQGNSA in the germline V gene. Trimming shortened V by 1 base and J by 5 bases, and 14 bases separated the two germline ends. This CDR3 has 15 amino acids. CDR3 amino acids: CASSLEDRGLTEAFF. The CDR3 nucleotides read TGTGCCAGCAGCTTAGAGGATCGGGGGTTGACTGAAGCTTTCTTT.

This chain joins TRBV7-2 and TRBJ1-4, with 9 bases that match TRBD1. The CDR3 sequence is 16 residues long. Germline V gives CDR1 SGHTA, CDR2 FQGNSA. V dropped 3 bases and J dropped 5; count of bases not matched to a gene: 7. The CDR3 DNA reads as TGTGCCAGCAGCTTCAGGACCGGGACAGGGAATGAAAAACTGTTTTTT. Encoded protein: CASSFRTGTGNEKLFF.